This TCR beta chain originates from a study of shared clonotypes between healthy human individuals. This CDR3 has 11 amino acids. Per the germline V gene, CDR1 is KGHSH and CDR2 is LQKENI. V was clipped by 4 bases and J by 5 bases, with 4 bases between them. The protocol was immunoSEQ multiplex PCR, while the TCRdb copy is restricted to in-frame clones and leaves out a portion. The table records 2,500,000 or so clones, 93% of them present only once. The sequence was obtained from a man younger than 30 in good health. Some clones in this sample may be carry-over from other donors' samples. Sequences were obtained from naive CD4+ T cells from PBMCs. Described subset: CD45RA+ positively selected. The V call is TRBV18, the J call TRBJ2-3; D gene ambiguous. The CDR3 here is CASSRKDTQYF. For the CDR3, the DNA is TGTGCCAGCTCACGGAAAGATACGCAGTATTTT. Combining the CDR3 with reference TRBV18 and TRBJ2-3 gives the whole variable domain NAGVMQNPRHLVRRRGQEARLRCSPMKGHSHVYWYRQLPEEGLKFMVYLQKENIIDESGMPKERFSAEFPKEGPSILRIQQVVRGDSAAYFCASSRKDTQYFGPGTRLTVL.